Listed below are T cell receptor beta chains from one sample, sequenced in a study of blood T cell repertoires in COVID-19. The repertoire was sequenced with immunoSEQ multiplex PCR; TCRdb's copy has only in-frame clones and lacks some. There are approximately 59,000 clones in the sample; about 81% occur only once, and approximately 14% lies in the top ten. Input material: peripheral blood. The receptor set was obtained from a man aged 80 or over with acute or convalescent COVID-19. The CDR3 runs from the conserved cysteine through the conserved F or W. The D gene is left open where the match is weak. Expanded clones get a size class; other rows say once, few or many, or leave the size out.

D,J,V,size,CDR3,DNA
TRBD1,TRBJ2-3,TRBV3-1/TRBV3-2,few,CANRGDRGSGDTQYF,TGTGCCAACAGAGGGGACAGGGGATCGGGGGATACGCAGTATTTT
.,TRBJ2-2,TRBV12-3/TRBV12-4,once,CASTVTSTGELFF,TGTGCCAGCACCGTGACTAGCACCGGGGAGCTGTTTTTT
TRBD2,TRBJ2-7,TRBV2,once,CASSEAGAGGYEQYF,TGTGCCAGCAGTGAAGCAGGAGCGGGAGGATACGAGCAGTACTTC
.,TRBJ2-2,TRBV14,.,CASSPTRTGELFF,TGTGCCAGCAGTCCAACGCGTACCGGGGAGCTGTTTTTT
.,TRBJ1-1,TRBV4-1,.,CASSQPTAGVTEAFF,TGCGCCAGCAGCCAACCCACCGCGGGTGTGACTGAAGCTTTCTTT
.,TRBJ2-1,TRBV6-5,.,CASRSGVNNEQFF,TGTGCCAGCAGGTCGGGAGTAAACAATGAGCAGTTCTTC
.,TRBJ1-6,TRBV18,.,CASSRVRGEHSPLHF,TGTGCCAGCTCACGGGTACGGGGGGAACATTCACCCCTCCACTTT
TRBD1,TRBJ1-2,TRBV6-5,.,CASRGTGVGFYGYTF,TGTGCCAGCAGGGGGACAGGGGTGGGCTTCTATGGCTACACCTTC
TRBD1,TRBJ1-1,TRBV7-2,once,CASSRFPRGRTEAFF,TGTGCCAGCAGCCGCTTCCCCAGGGGGAGGACTGAAGCTTTCTTT
TRBD1,TRBJ1-1,TRBV18,.,CASSPGQGGTAEAFF,TGTGCCAGCTCACCCGGACAGGGCGGTACGGCTGAAGCTTTCTTT
TRBD2,TRBJ2-1,TRBV19,.,CASSKLLLAGQYNEQFF,TGTGCCAGTAGTAAACTGTTACTAGCGGGACAATACAATGAGCAGTTCTTC
TRBD1,TRBJ1-4,TRBV30,once,CAWSVGTGAEKLFF,TGTGCCTGGAGTGTCGGGACAGGGGCTGAAAAACTGTTTTTT
TRBD1,TRBJ2-5,TRBV5-4,.,CASSTGEMETQYF,TGTGCCAGCAGCACAGGGGAGATGGAGACCCAGTACTTC
.,TRBJ2-5,TRBV18,.,CASSPEGRETQYF,TGTGCCAGCTCACCGGAGGGCCGGGAGACCCAGTACTTC
TRBD2,TRBJ2-3,TRBV3-1/TRBV3-2,.,CASSLFGTIGTDTQYF,TGTGCCAGCAGCCTCTTTGGGACTATTGGCACAGATACGCAGTATTTT
.,TRBJ1-6,TRBV7-3,.,CASSFPYHSPLHF,TGTGCCAGCAGCTTCCCCTATCATTCACCCCTCCACTTT
.,TRBJ1-5,TRBV6-5,.,CASNWLNSNQPQHF,TGTGCCAGCAACTGGTTAAATAGCAATCAGCCCCAGCATTTT
.,TRBJ1-2,TRBV12-1,.,CASISGYTF,TGTGCCAGCATCAGTGGCTACACCTTC
TRBD2,TRBJ2-6,TRBV7-6,.,CASSPGGVGANVLTF,TGTGCCAGCAGCCCCGGGGGGGTTGGGGCCAACGTCCTGACTTTC
.,TRBJ1-5,TRBV18,.,CASSPSIGGDYSNQPQHF,TGTGCCAGCTCACCTTCTATTGGAGGGGACTATAGCAATCAGCCCCAGCATTTT
.,TRBJ1-4,TRBV7-9,.,CASSLGGANEKLFF,TGTGCCAGCAGCTTAGGAGGAGCTAATGAAAAACTGTTTTTT
.,TRBJ2-7,TRBV6-2/TRBV6-3,.,CASSPQGTHEQYF,TGTGCCAGCAGCCCACAGGGGACTCACGAGCAGTACTTC
.,TRBJ1-1,TRBV19,.,CASSQQARDTEAFF,TGTGCCAGTAGTCAACAGGCCAGGGATACTGAAGCTTTCTTT
TRBD2,TRBJ2-1,TRBV4-1,.,CASSRTSGGDSYNEQFF,TGCGCCAGCAGCCGGACTAGCGGGGGGGACTCCTACAATGAGCAGTTCTTC
.,TRBJ1-2,TRBV10-3,.,CAISGSGPNYGYTF,TGTGCCATCAGTGGCTCAGGCCCTAACTATGGCTACACCTTC
.,TRBJ2-3,TRBV5-1,.,CASTRGDTQYF,TGCGCCAGCACCAGAGGAGATACGCAGTATTTT
TRBD2,TRBJ2-5,TRBV6-5,once,CASSYDLAGVQETQYF,TGTGCCAGCAGTTACGACCTAGCGGGGGTCCAAGAGACCCAGTACTTC
.,TRBJ2-5,TRBV21-1,.,CASSRLAGGETQYF,TGTGCCAGCAGCAGACTAGCGGGGGGGGAGACCCAGTACTTC
.,TRBJ2-1,TRBV7-3,once,CASGLGRSEQFF,TGTGCCAGCGGCCTAGGTAGGAGTGAGCAGTTCTTC
.,TRBJ2-2,TRBV4-2,.,CASSQDGTVTGELFF,TGTGCCAGCAGCCAAGATGGGACTGTCACCGGGGAGCTGTTTTTT
TRBD2,TRBJ2-1,TRBV5-1,.,CASSLRTSGTHYNEQFF,TGCGCCAGCAGCTTACGGACTAGCGGAACACACTACAATGAGCAGTTCTTC
TRBD1,TRBJ2-2,TRBV7-8,.,CASKPDRGTGELFF,TGTGCCAGCAAGCCGGACAGGGGCACCGGGGAGCTGTTTTTT
TRBD2,TRBJ2-3,TRBV5-1,.,CASRPVGGRADTQYF,TGCGCCAGCAGGCCCGTCGGGGGGAGGGCAGATACGCAGTATTTT
.,TRBJ1-4,TRBV3-1/TRBV3-2,.,CASRPQGLNEKLFF,TGTGCCAGCAGACCCCAGGGGCTTAATGAAAAACTGTTTTTT
TRBD2,TRBJ2-5,TRBV2,once,CASSAGLVQETQYF,TGTGCCAGCAGTGCCGGACTAGTCCAAGAGACCCAGTACTTC
.,TRBJ1-2,TRBV18,.,CASSPETDYGYTF,TGTGCCAGCTCACCGGAGACGGACTATGGCTACACCTTC
.,TRBJ2-2,TRBV19,once,CASISGLITGELFF,TGTGCCAGTATTTCAGGACTTATTACCGGGGAGCTGTTTTTT
TRBD1,TRBJ1-4,TRBV4-2,.,CASSQAALSYQGGNEKLFF,TGTGCCAGCAGCCAAGCTGCCCTTTCGTACCAGGGGGGTAATGAAAAACTGTTTTTT
.,TRBJ2-5,TRBV19,.,CASSVGGSQETQYF,TGTGCCAGTAGTGTTGGCGGCTCCCAAGAGACCCAGTACTTC
TRBD1,TRBJ2-4,TRBV5-1,.,CASSPSRGLASVAKNIQYF,TGCGCCAGCAGCCCTAGCAGGGGGCTAGCCTCCGTAGCCAAAAACATTCAGTACTTC
.,TRBJ1-1,TRBV11-2,.,CASSLRGGGALGTEAFF,TGTGCCAGCAGCTTGCGGGGAGGCGGGGCGCTGGGCACTGAAGCTTTCTTT
.,TRBJ2-3,TRBV6-5,.,CASRTGGTDTQYF,TGTGCCAGCCGGACGGGAGGCACAGATACGCAGTATTTT
.,TRBJ1-5,TRBV4-2,.,CASSHPGGGKQPQHF,TGTGCCAGCAGCCACCCCGGTGGGGGGAAGCAGCCCCAGCATTTT
.,TRBJ2-7,TRBV7-2,.,CASSPRGQSNYEQYF,TGTGCCAGCAGCCCTAGAGGACAGTCCAACTACGAGCAGTACTTC
TRBD2,TRBJ2-3,TRBV7-2,.,CASSSTSGTQYF,TGTGCCAGCAGCAGCACTAGCGGGACGCAGTATTTT
TRBD1,TRBJ2-1,TRBV24-1,once,CATRDTGTGNNEQFF,TGTGCCACCAGAGATACTGGGACAGGTAACAATGAGCAGTTCTTC
TRBD1,TRBJ2-1,TRBV5-1,.,CASSPGDSEKFF,TGCGCCAGCAGCCCAGGGGACAGTGAAAAGTTCTTC
.,TRBJ1-5,TRBV2,.,CASSVNRPSNQPQHF,TGTGCCAGCAGTGTAAACAGGCCTAGCAATCAGCCCCAGCATTTT
.,TRBJ2-7,TRBV7-9,.,CASSLSAGQYF,TGTGCCAGCAGCTTATCTGCCGGGCAGTACTTC
.,TRBJ2-3,TRBV3-1/TRBV3-2,.,CASSHPAAADTQYF,TGTGCCAGCAGCCACCCCGCGGCGGCAGATACGCAGTATTTT
.,TRBJ1-5,TRBV20-1,.,CSASRIGARILGNQPQHF,TGCAGTGCTAGTCGGATTGGGGCCAGGATTCTAGGGAATCAGCCCCAGCATTTT
TRBD2,TRBJ2-2,TRBV4-3,.,CASSAQPSSGPNTGELFF,TGCGCCAGCAGCGCACAGCCGTCTAGCGGTCCGAACACCGGGGAGCTGTTTTTT